This T cell receptor (beta chain) was identified during a study of sequential checkpoint blockade in melanoma. Overall study context: TCRbeta immunosequencing was performed on DNA from roughly 90 pretreatment melanoma tumor samples.

Regarding the study as a whole: In arm A, pretreatment tumor clonality was associated with response. T-cell fraction and clonality followed PD-L1 and CD8+ counts, not mutational load.

Here immunoSEQ multiplex PCR was the method, and the copy in TCRdb shows in-frame clones only, minus some. The repertoire holds about 19,000 clones, with 65% to 75% as singletons. A note on this clone: Its antigen is unidentified.

The treatment here: randomized to nivolumab then ipilimumab (arm A) or the reverse (arm B). This CDR3 contains 15 residues. The germline V gene has CDR1 LNHDA and CDR2 SQIVND (reference sequence). Trimming left V 4 bases short and J 8 bases short, with 20 bases between. Specimen: tumor tissue (inferred from file names), collected from a patient given nivolumab and ipilimumab in sequence. The chain couples TRBV19 to TRBJ1-1; possible D gene TRBD1, 5 bases. This sequence was found in a human donor with melanoma. CDR3 nucleotide sequence: TGTGCCAGTAGTACCCATTCTTTCGACAGCTACGAAGCTTTCTTT. Residues: CASSTHSFDSYEAFF.